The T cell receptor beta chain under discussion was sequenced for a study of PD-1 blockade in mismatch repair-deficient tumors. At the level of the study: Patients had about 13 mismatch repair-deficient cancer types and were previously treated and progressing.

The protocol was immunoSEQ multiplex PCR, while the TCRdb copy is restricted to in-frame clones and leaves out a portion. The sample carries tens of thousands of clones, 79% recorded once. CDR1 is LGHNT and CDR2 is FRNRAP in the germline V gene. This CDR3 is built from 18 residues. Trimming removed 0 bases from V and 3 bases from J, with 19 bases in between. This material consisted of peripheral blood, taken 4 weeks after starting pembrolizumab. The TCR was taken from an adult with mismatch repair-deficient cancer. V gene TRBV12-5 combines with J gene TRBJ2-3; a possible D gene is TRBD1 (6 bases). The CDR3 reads CASGLVRGTVTGTDTQYF. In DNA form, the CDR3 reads TGTGCTAGTGGTTTGGTCCGGGGAACGGTAACAGGGACAGATACGCAGTATTTT.